Following are 6 T cell receptor beta chains from one sample sequenced in a study of cytomegalovirus exposure and HLA in healthy donors. 60 Vbeta and 13 Jbeta primers were used in PCR. Sequenced by immunoSEQ multiplex PCR; TCRdb stores in-frame clones only, minus some. The sample lists some 110,000 clones; 70% to 80% were seen once. Sequenced material: PBMCs. Receptors originate from a man aged 45-65 years in good health and CMV-seronegative.

This chain connects TRBV27 to TRBJ1-2; the D gene is possibly TRBD1 (6 bases). V gave up 6 bases and J gave up 0 bases, with 8 bases separating them. Looked up from germline, CDR1 is MNHEY and CDR2 is SMNVEV (reference sequence). This CDR3 spans 13 amino acids. CDR3 region: CASSDRTNYGYTF. The CDR3 DNA sequence: TGTGCCAGCAGCGACAGGACTAACTATGGCTACACCTTC.

The V call is TRBV5-1, the J call TRBJ2-1, with 8 bases lining up with TRBD2. Germline CDR1 and CDR2: SGHRS and YFSETQ. V trimming: 2 bases; J trimming: 7 bases; junction bases outside the gene matches: 5. This CDR3 has 14 residues. This CDR3 is CASSFGGVGNEQFF. DNA for the CDR3: TGCGCCAGCAGCTTCGGGGGGGTGGGTAATGAGCAGTTCTTC.

The rearrangement joins TRBV7-9 to TRBJ1-5; perhaps TRBD1 as D (5 bases). Per the germline V gene, CDR1 is SEHNR and CDR2 is FQNEAQ (reference sequence). Trimming pared 11 bases from V and 0 bases from J, leaving 14 bases between. The CDR3 totals 14 residues. CDR3 region: CAWAGLNSNQPQHF. The CDR3 nucleotides read TGTGCCTGGGCAGGGCTTAATAGCAATCAGCCCCAGCATTTT.

The V and J genes are TRBV19 and TRBJ2-7; perhaps TRBD1 as D (5 bases). Trimming removed 9 bases at V and 4 bases at J, with 19 bases between. Germline V gives CDR1 LNHDA, CDR2 SQIVND (reference sequence). This CDR3 is built from 14 residues. The CDR3 loop reads CARERLGPFYEQYV. CDR3 sequence (DNA): TGTGCCAGAGAACGTCTGGGGCCCTTTTACGAGCAGTACGTC.

With regard to this clone: The sample contains more than one DNA sequence encoding this CDR3. The V gene is TRBV7-2, the J gene TRBJ2-1; TRBD2 might be the D (7 bases). Germline loops: CDR1 SGHTA, CDR2 FQGNSA. The CDR3 contains 12 residues. Trimming pared 2 bases from V and 12 bases from J, leaving 11 bases between. The CDR3 region is CASSLRGGGQFF. The CDR3, as DNA: TGTGCCAGCAGCTTAAGGGGAGGGGGGCAGTTCTTC.

V is TRBV19 and J is TRBJ1-3; D gene uncertain. This CDR3 contains 15 residues. Germline lookup yields CDR1 LNHDA and CDR2 SQIVND (reference sequence). V was shortened by 7 bases and J by 2 bases, with 15 bases between the two germline ends. DNA for the CDR3: TGTGCCAGTATATCGAGGCCTGAGGCTGGAAACACCATATATTTT. This sequence encodes CASISRPEAGNTIYF.